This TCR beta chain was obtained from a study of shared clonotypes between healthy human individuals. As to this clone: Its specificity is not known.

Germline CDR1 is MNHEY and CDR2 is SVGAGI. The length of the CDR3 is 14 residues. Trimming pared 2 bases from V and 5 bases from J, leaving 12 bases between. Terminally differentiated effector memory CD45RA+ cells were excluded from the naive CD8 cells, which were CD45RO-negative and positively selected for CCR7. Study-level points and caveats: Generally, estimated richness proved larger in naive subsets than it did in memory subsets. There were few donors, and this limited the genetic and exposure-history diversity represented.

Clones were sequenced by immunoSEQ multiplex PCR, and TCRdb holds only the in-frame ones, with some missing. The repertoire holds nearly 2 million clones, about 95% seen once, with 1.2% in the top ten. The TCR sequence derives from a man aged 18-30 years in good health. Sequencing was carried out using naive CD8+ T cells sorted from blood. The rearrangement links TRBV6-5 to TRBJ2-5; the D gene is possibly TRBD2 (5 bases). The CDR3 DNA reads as TGTGCCAGCAGTTACGTGGCTGGGAGCGAGACCCAGTACTTC. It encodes CASSYVAGSETQYF.